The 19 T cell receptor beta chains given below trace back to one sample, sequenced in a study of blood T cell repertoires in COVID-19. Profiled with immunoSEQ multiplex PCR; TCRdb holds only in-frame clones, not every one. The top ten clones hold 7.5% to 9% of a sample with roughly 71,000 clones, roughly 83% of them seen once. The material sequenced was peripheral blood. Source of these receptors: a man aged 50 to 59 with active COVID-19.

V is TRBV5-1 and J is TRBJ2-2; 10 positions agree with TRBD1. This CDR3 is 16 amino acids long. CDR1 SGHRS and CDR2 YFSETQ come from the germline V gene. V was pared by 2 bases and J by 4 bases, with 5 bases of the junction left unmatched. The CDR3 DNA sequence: TGCGCCAGCAGCTTTGCAGGACAGGGGGTCACCGGGGAGCTGTTTTTT. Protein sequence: CASSFAGQGVTGELFF.

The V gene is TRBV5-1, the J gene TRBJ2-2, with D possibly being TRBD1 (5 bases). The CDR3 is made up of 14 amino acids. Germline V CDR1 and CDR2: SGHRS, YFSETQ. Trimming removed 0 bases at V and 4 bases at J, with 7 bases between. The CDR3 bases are TGCGCCAGCAGCTTGGGAGACAGCACCGGGGAGCTGTTTTTT. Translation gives CASSLGDSTGELFF.

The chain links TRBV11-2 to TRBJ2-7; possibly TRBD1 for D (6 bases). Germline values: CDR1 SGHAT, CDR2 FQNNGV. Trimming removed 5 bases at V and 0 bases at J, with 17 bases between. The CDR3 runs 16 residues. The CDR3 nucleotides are TGTGCCAGCAGCGGAACAGGGACAATCGGCTCCTACGAGCAGTACTTC. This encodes CASSGTGTIGSYEQYF.

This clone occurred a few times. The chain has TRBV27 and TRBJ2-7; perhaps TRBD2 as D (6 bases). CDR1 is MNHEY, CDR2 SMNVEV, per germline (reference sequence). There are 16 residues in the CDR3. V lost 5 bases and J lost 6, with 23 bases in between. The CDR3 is CASSGALGGAVGEQYF. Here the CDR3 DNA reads TGTGCCAGCAGTGGGGCCCTTGGAGGGGCAGTGGGCGAGCAGTACTTC.

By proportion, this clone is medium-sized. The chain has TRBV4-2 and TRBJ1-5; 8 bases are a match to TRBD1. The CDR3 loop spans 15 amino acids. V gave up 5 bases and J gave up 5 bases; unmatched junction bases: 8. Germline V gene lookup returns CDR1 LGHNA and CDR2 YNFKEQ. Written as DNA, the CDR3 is TGTGCCAGCAGCTACCGGACAGGGCCCGATCAGCCCCAGCATTTT. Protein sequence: CASSYRTGPDQPQHF.

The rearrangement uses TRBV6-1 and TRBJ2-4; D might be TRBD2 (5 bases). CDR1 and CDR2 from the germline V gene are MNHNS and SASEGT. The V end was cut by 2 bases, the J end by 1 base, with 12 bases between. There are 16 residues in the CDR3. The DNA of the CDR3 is TGTGCCAGCAGTGAATTCGGGATTGGGGCCAAAAACATTCAGTACTTC. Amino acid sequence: CASSEFGIGAKNIQYF.

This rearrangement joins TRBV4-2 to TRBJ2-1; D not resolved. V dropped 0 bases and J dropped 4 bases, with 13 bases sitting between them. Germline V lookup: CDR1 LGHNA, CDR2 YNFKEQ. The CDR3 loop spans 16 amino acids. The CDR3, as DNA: TGTGCCAGCAGCCAAGATCTCCAAAACATATACAATGAGCAGTTCTTC. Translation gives CASSQDLQNIYNEQFF.

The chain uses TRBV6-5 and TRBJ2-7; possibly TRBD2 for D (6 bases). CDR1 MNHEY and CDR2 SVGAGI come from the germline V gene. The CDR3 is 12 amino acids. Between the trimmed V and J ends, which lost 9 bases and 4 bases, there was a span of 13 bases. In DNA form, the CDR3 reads TGTGCCAGTCGTCGGGGGATGTACGAGCAGTACTTC. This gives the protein CASRRGMYEQYF.

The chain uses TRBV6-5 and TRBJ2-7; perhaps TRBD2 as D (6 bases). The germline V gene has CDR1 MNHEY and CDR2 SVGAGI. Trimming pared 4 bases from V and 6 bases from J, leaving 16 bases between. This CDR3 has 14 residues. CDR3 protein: CASSSTTSAGEQYF. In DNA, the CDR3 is TGTGCCAGCAGTTCTACGACTAGTGCAGGCGAGCAGTACTTC.

The CDR3 region has the DNA TGTGCCAGCTCACCTCGGGACATTCGCTACGAGCAGTACTTC. Translating gives CASSPRDIRYEQYF. The chain recombines TRBV18 with TRBJ2-7; perhaps TRBD1 as D (6 bases). The germline V gene has CDR1 KGHSH and CDR2 LQKENI. This CDR3 region has 14 residues. V gave up 3 bases and J gave up 3 bases, with 12 bases separating them.

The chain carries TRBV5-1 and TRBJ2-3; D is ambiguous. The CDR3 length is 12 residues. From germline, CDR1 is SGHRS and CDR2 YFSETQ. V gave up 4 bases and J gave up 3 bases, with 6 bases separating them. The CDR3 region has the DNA TGCGCCAGCAGCGTAGTGACAGATACGCAGTATTTT. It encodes CASSVVTDTQYF.

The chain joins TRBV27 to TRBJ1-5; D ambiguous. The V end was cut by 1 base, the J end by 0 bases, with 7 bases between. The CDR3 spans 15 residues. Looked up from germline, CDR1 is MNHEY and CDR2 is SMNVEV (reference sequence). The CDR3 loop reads CASSLLAISNQPQHF. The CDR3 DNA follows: TGTGCCAGCAGTTTATTGGCCATTAGCAATCAGCCCCAGCATTTT.

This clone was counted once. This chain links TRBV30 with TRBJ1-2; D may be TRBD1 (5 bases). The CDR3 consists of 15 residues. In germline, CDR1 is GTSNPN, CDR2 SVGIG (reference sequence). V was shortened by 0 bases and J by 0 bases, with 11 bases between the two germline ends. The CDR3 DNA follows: TGTGCCTGGAGTGTGAACGGGGGATCTAACTATGGCTACACCTTC. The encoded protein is CAWSVNGGSNYGYTF.

CDR3 loop: CASSHRDRDEKLFF. CDR3 DNA: TGTGCCAGCAGCCACCGGGACAGGGATGAAAAACTGTTTTTT. This chain uses TRBV3-1 (or the pseudogene TRBV3-2) with TRBJ1-4; TRBD1 matches 9 bases. This CDR3 is 14 amino acids long. V was clipped by 3 bases and J by 6 bases; unmatched bases: 2. The germline CDR1 and CDR2 sequences are LGHDT and YNNKEL (reference sequence).

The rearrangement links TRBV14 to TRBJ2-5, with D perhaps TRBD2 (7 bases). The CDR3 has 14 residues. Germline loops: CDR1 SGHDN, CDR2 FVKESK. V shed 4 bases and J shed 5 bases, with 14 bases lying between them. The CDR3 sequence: CASSRSGGRETQYF. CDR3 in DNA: TGTGCCAGCAGCCGGTCGGGGGGCAGGGAGACCCAGTACTTC.

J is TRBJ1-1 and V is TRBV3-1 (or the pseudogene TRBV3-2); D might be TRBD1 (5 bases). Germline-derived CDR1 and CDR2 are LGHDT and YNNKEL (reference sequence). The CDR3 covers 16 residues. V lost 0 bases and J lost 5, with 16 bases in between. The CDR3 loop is CASSQDIQGGRTEAFF. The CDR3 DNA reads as TGTGCCAGCAGCCAAGATATCCAGGGAGGGAGGACTGAAGCTTTCTTT.

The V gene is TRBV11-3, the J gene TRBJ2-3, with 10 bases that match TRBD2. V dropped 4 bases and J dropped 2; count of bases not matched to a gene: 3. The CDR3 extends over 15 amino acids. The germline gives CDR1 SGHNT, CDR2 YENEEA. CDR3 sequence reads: CASSSGTSVTDTQYF. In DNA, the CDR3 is TGTGCCAGCAGCTCCGGGACTAGCGTCACAGATACGCAGTATTTT.

CDR3 nucleotides: TGCGCCAGCAGCCAGTATCAGCGGGGCGAGCAGTACTTC. This translates into CASSQYQRGEQYF. The V gene is TRBV4-1, the J gene TRBJ2-7; TRBD2 matches 7 bases. Germline CDR1 and CDR2: MGHRA and YSYEKL. The length of the CDR3 is 13 residues. Trimming cost V 3 bases and J 6 bases; bases outside gene matches: 5.

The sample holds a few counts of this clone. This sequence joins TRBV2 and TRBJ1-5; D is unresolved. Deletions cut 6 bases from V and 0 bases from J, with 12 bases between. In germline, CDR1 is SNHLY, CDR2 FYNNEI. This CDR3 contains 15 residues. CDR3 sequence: CASSGEDYSNQPQHF. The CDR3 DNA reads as TGTGCCAGCAGCGGGGAGGATTATAGCAATCAGCCCCAGCATTTT.